This T cell receptor beta chain was recovered during a study of blood T cell repertoires in COVID-19. Background on the study: Collection of acute and convalescent COVID-19 samples took place in the United States, Italy and Spain.

The table lists this clone with a count of one. Assay: immunoSEQ multiplex PCR; the TCRdb copy retains only in-frame clones and omits some. The sample includes approximately 260,000 clones, more than 65% seen only once; the top ten take approximately 4%. V lost 3 bases, J lost 9 bases, and 15 bases lay in between. Germline values: CDR1 SGHVS, CDR2 FNYEAQ. The CDR3 has 15 amino acids. The gene calls are TRBV7-6 and TRBJ1-6; tentative D call: TRBD1 (5 bases). Specimen: peripheral blood. The clonotype was recovered from a woman between 35 and 50 years old with active or convalescent COVID-19. The CDR3 spells CASSFGGGFSSPLHF. The CDR3 coding sequence is TGTGCCAGCAGCTTTGGTGGGGGGTTTAGTTCACCCCTCCACTTT. The full variable domain, completed using reference TRBV7-6 and TRBJ1-6, is GAGVSQSPRYKVTKRGQDVALRCDPISGHVSLYWYRQALGQGPEFLTYFNYEAQQDKSGLPNDRFSAERPEGSISTLTIQRTEQRDSAMYRCASSFGGGFSSPLHFGNGTRLTVT.